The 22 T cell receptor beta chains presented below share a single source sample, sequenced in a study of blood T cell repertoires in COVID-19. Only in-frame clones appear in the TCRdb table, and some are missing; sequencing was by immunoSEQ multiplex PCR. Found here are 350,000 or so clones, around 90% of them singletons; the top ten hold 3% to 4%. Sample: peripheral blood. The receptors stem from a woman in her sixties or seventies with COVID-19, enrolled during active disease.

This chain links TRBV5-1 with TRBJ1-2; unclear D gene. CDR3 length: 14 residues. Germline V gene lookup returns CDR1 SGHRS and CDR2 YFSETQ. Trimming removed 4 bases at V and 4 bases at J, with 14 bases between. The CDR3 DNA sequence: TGCGCCAGCAGCCCCGCTTTTGGGCCCTATGGCTACACCTTC. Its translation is CASSPAFGPYGYTF.

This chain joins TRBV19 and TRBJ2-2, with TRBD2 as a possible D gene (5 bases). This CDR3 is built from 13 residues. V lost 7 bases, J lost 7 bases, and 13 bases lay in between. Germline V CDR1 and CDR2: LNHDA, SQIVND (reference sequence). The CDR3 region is CASNPRGGGELFF. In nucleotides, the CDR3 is TGTGCCAGTAACCCACGGGGTGGCGGGGAGCTGTTTTTT.

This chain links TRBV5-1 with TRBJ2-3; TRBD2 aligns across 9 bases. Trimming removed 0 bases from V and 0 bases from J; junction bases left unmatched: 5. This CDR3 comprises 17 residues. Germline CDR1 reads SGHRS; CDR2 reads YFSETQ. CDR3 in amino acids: CASSLGASGESTDTQYF. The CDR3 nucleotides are TGCGCCAGCAGCTTGGGAGCTAGCGGGGAGAGCACAGATACGCAGTATTTT.

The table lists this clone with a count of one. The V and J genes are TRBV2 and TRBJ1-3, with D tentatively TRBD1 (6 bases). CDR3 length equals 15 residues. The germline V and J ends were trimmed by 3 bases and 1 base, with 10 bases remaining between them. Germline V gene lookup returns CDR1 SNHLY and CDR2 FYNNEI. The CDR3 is CASSDGGQSGNTIYF. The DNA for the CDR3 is TGTGCCAGCAGTGATGGGGGACAATCTGGAAACACCATATATTTT.

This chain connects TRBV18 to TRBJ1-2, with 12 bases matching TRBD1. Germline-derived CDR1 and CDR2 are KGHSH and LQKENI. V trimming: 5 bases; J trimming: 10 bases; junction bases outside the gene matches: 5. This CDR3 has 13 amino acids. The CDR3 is CASSGTGGADYTF. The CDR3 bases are TGTGCCAGCTCAGGGACAGGGGGCGCGGACTACACCTTC.

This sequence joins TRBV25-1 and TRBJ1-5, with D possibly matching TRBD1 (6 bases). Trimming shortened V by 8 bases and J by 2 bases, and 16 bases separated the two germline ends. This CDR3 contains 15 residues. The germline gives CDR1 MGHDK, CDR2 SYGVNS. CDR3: CASSSGTYGNQPQHF. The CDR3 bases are TGTGCCAGCTCTTCAGGGACATATGGCAATCAGCCCCAGCATTTT.

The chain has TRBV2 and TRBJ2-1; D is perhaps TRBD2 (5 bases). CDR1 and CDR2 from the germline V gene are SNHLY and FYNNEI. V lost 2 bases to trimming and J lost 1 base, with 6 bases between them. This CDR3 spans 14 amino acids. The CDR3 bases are TGTGCCAGCAGTGAAAGGACTTCCTACAATGAGCAGTTCTTC. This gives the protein CASSERTSYNEQFF.

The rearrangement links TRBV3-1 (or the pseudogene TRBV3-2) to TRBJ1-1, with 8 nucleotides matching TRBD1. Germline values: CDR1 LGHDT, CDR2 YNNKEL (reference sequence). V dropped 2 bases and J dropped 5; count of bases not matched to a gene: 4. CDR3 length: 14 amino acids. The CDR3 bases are TGTGCCAGCAGCCAATCGGACAGGGTGACTGAAGCTTTCTTT. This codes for CASSQSDRVTEAFF.

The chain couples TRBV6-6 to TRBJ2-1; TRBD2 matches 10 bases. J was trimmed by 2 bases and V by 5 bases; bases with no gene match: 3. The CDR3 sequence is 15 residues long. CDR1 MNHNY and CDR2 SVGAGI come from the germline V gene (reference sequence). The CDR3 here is CASSTLAGAYNEQFF. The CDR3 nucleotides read TGTGCCAGCAGTACGCTAGCGGGGGCCTACAATGAGCAGTTCTTC.

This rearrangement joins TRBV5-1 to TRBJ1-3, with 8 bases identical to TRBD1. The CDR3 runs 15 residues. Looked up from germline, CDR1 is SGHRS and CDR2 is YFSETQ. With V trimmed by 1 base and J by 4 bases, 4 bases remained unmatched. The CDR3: CASSLQGAAGNTIYF. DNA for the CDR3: TGCGCCAGCAGCTTGCAGGGGGCGGCGGGAAACACCATATATTTT.

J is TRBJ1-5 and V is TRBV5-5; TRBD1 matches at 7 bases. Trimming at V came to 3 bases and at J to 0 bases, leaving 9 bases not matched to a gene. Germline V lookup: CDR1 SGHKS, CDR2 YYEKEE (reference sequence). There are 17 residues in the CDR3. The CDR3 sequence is CASSSTGTDFSNQPQHF. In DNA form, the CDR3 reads TGTGCCAGCAGCTCCACCGGGACAGATTTTAGCAATCAGCCCCAGCATTTT.

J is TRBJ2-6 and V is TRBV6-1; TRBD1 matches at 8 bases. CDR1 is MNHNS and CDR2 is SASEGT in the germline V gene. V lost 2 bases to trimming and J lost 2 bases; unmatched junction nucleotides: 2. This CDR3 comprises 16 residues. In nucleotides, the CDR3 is TGTGCCAGCAGTGAATCAGGGGGCACTGGGGCCAACGTCCTGACTTTC. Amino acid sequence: CASSESGGTGANVLTF.

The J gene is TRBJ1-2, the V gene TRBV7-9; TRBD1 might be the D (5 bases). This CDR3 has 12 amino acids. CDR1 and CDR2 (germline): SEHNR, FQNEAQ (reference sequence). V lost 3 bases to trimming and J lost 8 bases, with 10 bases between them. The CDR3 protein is CASSLGGPGYTF. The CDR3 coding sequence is TGTGCCAGCAGCTTGGGGGGACCCGGCTACACCTTC.

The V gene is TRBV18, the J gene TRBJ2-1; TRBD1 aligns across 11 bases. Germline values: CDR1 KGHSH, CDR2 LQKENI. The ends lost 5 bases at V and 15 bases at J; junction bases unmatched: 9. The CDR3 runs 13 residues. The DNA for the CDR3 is TGTGCCAGCTCAGAATCGGACAGGGGGCGCGGGTTCTTC. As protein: CASSESDRGRGFF.

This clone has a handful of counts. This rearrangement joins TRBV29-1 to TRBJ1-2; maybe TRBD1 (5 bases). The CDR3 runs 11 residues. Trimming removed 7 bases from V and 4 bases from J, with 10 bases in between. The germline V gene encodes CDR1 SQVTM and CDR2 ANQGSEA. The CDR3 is CSAGRGYGYTF. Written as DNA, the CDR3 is TGCAGCGCGGGAAGGGGCTATGGCTACACCTTC.

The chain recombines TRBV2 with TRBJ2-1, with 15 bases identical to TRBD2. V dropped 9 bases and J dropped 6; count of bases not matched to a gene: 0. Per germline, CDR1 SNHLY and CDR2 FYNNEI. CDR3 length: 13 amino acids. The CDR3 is CARGLAGGNEQFF. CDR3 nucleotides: TGTGCCAGGGGACTAGCGGGGGGCAATGAGCAGTTCTTC.

CDR3 nucleotide sequence: TGCGCCAGCAGCCAAGATCTTAGCGGGGGGGTCTCCTCCTACGAGCAGTACTTC. Protein product: CASSQDLSGGVSSYEQYF. The rearrangement uses TRBV4-1 and TRBJ2-7; 11 nucleotides line up with TRBD2. The CDR3 totals 18 residues. J was trimmed by 0 bases and V by 0 bases; bases with no gene match: 7. Germline CDR1 is MGHRA and CDR2 is YSYEKL.

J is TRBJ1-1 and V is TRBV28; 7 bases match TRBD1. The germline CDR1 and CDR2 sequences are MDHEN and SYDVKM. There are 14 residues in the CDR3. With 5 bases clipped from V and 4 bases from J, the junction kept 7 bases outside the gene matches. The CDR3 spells CASSPGGGGTEAFF. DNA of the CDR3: TGTGCCAGCAGTCCAGGGGGTGGAGGCACTGAAGCTTTCTTT.

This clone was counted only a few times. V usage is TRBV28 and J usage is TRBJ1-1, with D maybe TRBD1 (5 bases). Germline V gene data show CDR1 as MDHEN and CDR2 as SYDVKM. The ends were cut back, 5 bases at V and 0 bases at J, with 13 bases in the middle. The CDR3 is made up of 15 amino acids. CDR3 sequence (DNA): TGTGCCAGCAGTCGGGGGGGAGCCATGAACACTGAAGCTTTCTTT. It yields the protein CASSRGGAMNTEAFF.

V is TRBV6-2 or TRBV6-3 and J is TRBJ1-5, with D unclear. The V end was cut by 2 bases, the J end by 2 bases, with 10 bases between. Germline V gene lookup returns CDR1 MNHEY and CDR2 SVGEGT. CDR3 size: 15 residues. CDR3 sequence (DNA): TGTGCCAGCAGTTACCCCCAGGATGGCAATCAGCCCCAGCATTTT. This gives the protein CASSYPQDGNQPQHF.

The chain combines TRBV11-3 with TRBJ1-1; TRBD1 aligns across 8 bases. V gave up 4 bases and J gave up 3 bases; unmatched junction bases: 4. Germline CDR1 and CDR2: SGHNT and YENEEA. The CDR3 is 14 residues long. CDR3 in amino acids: CASSSQGADTEAFF. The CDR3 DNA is TGTGCCAGCAGCTCCCAGGGGGCCGACACTGAAGCTTTCTTT.

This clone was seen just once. CDR3 sequence (DNA): TGTGCCAGTAGCGCCAGGACAGGGTTTGGCACTGAAGCTTTCTTT. Encoded protein: CASSARTGFGTEAFF. This chain uses TRBV19 with TRBJ1-1; TRBD1 matches at 8 bases. The CDR3 is 15 amino acids. Germline CDR1 reads LNHDA; CDR2 reads SQIVND (reference sequence). The V segment lost 6 bases and the J segment 4 bases; nucleotides outside the gene matches: 10. Complete variable domain (other parts from reference TRBV19 and TRBJ1-1): DGGITQSPKYLFRKEGQNVTLSCEQNLNHDAMYWYRQDPGQGLRLIYYSQIVNDFQKGDIAEGYSVSREKKESFPLTVTSAQKNPTAFYLCASSARTGFGTEAFFGQGTRLTVV.